The source of this T cell receptor beta chain is a study of T cell responses to AZD1222 COVID-19 vaccine. Findings and caveats of the study: Baseline seropositives among AZD1222 recipients totaled only five to seven. The study found vaccine-associated CD4 TCRs spanning spike, dominant at 160-218 and 743-854.

V was shortened by 6 bases and J by 8 bases, with 23 bases between the two germline ends. Germline V gene data show CDR1 as KGHSH and CDR2 as LQKENI. This CDR3 comprises 16 residues. Data came from immunoSEQ multiplex PCR; TCRdb stores just in-frame clones and leaves some out. This table holds tens of thousands of clones, around 90% found once. Notes on this clone: Its antigen is still unknown.

This sequence joins TRBV18 and TRBJ2-1, with D possibly being TRBD1 or TRBD2 (5 bases each). The sequencing used peripheral blood, collected 28 days after the second AZD1222 dose. The source is an adult who received the AZD1222 COVID-19 vaccine. The CDR3 region is CASSLGAGSPLYEQFF. The CDR3, as DNA: TGTGCCAGCTCTCTCGGGGCGGGCAGCCCACTCTATGAGCAGTTCTTC. The complete variable domain, with remaining parts taken from reference TRBV18 and TRBJ2-1, reads NAGVMQNPRHLVRRRGQEARLRCSPMKGHSHVYWYRQLPEEGLKFMVYLQKENIIDESGMPKERFSAEFPKEGPSILRIQQVVRGDSAAYFCASSLGAGSPLYEQFFGPGTRLTVL.